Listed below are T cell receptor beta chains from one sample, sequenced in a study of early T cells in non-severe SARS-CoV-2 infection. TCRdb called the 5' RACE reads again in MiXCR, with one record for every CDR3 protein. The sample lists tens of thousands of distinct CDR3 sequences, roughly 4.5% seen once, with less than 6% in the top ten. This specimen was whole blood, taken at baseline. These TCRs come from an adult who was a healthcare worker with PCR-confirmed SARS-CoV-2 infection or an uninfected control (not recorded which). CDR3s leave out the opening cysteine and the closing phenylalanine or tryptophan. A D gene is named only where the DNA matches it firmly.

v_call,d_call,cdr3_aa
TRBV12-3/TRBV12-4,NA,ASSLGLLGAF
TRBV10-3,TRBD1,AISEPDRVPY
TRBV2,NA,ASNLYSNQPQH
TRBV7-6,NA,ASSPGTREQY
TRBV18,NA,ASSPASRIGGTEAF
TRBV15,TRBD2,ATSRTSGTYNEQF
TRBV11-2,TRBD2,ASSLDSGRAYEQY
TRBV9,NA,ASSAAGAGNQPQH
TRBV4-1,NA,ASSHPQGRNTEAF
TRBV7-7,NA,ASSLGRGFEQF
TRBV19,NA,ASSLPGAQISNEQF
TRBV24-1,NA,ATSDLEGEDS
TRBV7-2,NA,ASSLEMDDYEQY
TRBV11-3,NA,ASTRGADSYEQY
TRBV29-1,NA,SGWDNEQF
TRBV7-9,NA,ASSLTGGAPSPLH
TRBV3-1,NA,ASSQKGRTEQY
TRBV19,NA,ASPEVPGGELF
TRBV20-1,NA,SARDPRQSNEKLF
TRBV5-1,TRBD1,ASSLDRGGAGGYT
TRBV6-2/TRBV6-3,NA,ASTGSSYEQY
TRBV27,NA,ASSFLVAGTDTQY
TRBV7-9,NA,ASSLSGYGYT
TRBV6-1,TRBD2,ASTKREGGTQY
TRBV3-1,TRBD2,ASSQGTTTAYEQF
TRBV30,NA,AWSAEKLF
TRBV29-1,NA,SALKGPYEQY
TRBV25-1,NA,ASSEDRGRIQDTQY
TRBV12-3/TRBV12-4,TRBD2,ASKHIMGEGNTGELF
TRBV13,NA,ASSLRPLVYEQY
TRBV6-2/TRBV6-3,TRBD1,ASSSSRQGANLLEQY
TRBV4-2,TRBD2,ASSHPSGGIYEQY
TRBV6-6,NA,ASSYSSGRGGNSPLH
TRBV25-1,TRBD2,ASRTSVGVYEQF
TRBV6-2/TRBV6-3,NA,AISSYRDNREAF
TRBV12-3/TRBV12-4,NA,ASSLSGENEQF
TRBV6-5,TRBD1,ASNKYRDRDYGYT
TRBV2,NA,ASSLRVGYT
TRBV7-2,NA,ASSARQGDQPQH
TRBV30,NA,AGAGVSHSEAF
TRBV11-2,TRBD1,ASSPRQGKAEAF
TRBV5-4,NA,ASSFGGRREQY
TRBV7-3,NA,ASSLSPIEKTQY
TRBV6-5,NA,ASSYRGYSYEQY
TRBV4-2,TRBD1,ASSQEGQEESYEQY
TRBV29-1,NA,SVLQNYNEQF
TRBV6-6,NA,ASSYSAGAGTEAF
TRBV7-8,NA,ASGGSGGQPQH
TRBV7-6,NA,ASSLAGGLAKNIQY
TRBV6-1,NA,ASSDIRGSGTDTQY
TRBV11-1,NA,ASSLTDSYEQY
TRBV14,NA,ASSQAHGSYEQY
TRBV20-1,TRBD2,SATPRNGGDTQY
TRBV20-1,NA,SAREWDKVYQETQY
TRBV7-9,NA,ASSPAEVPSRGQY
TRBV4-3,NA,ASSQASAGDSPLH
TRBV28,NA,ASRGWGATDTQY
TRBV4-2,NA,ASSQDQFTDTQY
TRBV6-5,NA,ASSYDIFGIEQF